The 30 T cell receptor beta chains presented below share a single source sample, sequenced in a study of blood T cell repertoires in COVID-19. This table comes from immunoSEQ multiplex PCR, and its TCRdb copy is limited to in-frame clones, with some not included. The table lists 200,000 to 250,000 clones, 75% to 85% of them singletons, with 9.5% to 15% in the top ten. Sequencing used peripheral blood. The receptors shown here come from a human donor in a cohort sampled during active COVID-19.

In this sample, this clone turned up a few times. The genes are TRBV7-9 and TRBJ1-3; possibly TRBD1 for D (6 bases). The germline V gene encodes CDR1 SEHNR and CDR2 FQNEAQ (reference sequence). The CDR3 loop spans 17 amino acids. Trimming took 5 bases from V and 0 from J, leaving 17 bases between them. As DNA, the CDR3 is TGTGCCAGCAGCCCGTTTGGGGGGGCCCTCTCTGGAAACACCATATATTTT. Amino acids: CASSPFGGALSGNTIYF.

The chain is built from TRBV7-2 and TRBJ1-5; TRBD1 matches at 9 bases. This CDR3 comprises 15 residues. Unmatched junction bases numbered 4, after V lost 5 bases and J lost 2 bases. The germline V gene has CDR1 SGHTA and CDR2 FQGNSA. The CDR3: CASSPDRGGNQPQHF. CDR3 DNA sequence: TGTGCCAGCAGCCCGGACAGGGGAGGCAATCAGCCCCAGCATTTT. Looking up the rest from reference TRBV7-2 and TRBJ1-5 gives the full variable domain: GAGVSQSPSNKVTEKGKDVELRCDPISGHTALYWYRQSLGQGLEFLIYFQGNSAPDKSGLPSDRFSAERTGGSVSTLTIQRTQQEDSAVYLCASSPDRGGNQPQHFGDGTRLSIL.

The chain links TRBV15 to TRBJ1-2; a weak D match, TRBD1 (5 bases). This CDR3 has 13 amino acids. V lost 0 bases, J lost 11 bases, and 13 bases lay in between. Germline V gene data show CDR1 as LNHNV and CDR2 as YYDKDF (reference sequence). The chain's CDR3 is CATSRDRAGRYTF. The CDR3 DNA sequence: TGTGCCACCAGCAGAGATCGGGCAGGGAGGTACACCTTC.

This clone was found a few times. The chain links TRBV5-6 to TRBJ2-1, with TRBD2 matching 11 bases. The CDR3 covers 15 residues. CDR1 SGHDT and CDR2 YYEEEE come from the germline V gene. The trim removed 0 bases at V and 5 bases at J, leaving 1 base unmatched. The CDR3 reads CASSLGLAGNNEQFF. The CDR3 coding sequence is TGTGCCAGCAGCTTGGGACTAGCGGGGAACAATGAGCAGTTCTTC.

This clone has just a few counts. Different DNA sequences within this sample yield the same CDR3. The V and J genes are TRBV28 and TRBJ1-2, with D tentatively TRBD1 (6 bases). The CDR3 sequence is 12 residues long. The V gene's germline CDR1 is MDHEN and CDR2 SYDVKM. Trimming left V 8 bases short and J 4 bases short, with 11 bases between. The CDR3: CASRQATYGYTF. The DNA of the CDR3 is TGTGCCAGCCGACAGGCTACCTATGGCTACACCTTC.

J is TRBJ2-5 and V is TRBV7-9; the match to TRBD2 covers 9 bases. The ends lost 3 bases at V and 4 bases at J; junction bases unmatched: 6. The CDR3 is 15 residues long. Germline CDR1 SEHNR, CDR2 FQNEAQ (reference sequence). CDR3 protein: CASSFLRGGPETQYF. The CDR3 DNA sequence: TGTGCCAGCAGCTTCTTGCGGGGGGGCCCAGAGACCCAGTACTTC.

The gene calls are TRBV7-9 and TRBJ2-1; a weak D match, TRBD1 (6 bases). V lost 3 bases and J 7 bases, leaving 16 bases between the germline ends. This CDR3 contains 15 residues. The germline V gene encodes CDR1 SEHNR and CDR2 FQNEAQ (reference sequence). The CDR3 is CASSFRDTHGNEQFF. The CDR3, as DNA: TGTGCCAGCAGCTTCCGGGACACTCACGGGAATGAGCAGTTCTTC.

This chain connects TRBV4-3 to TRBJ1-3, with D hard to call. V lost 0 bases, J lost 0 bases, and 12 bases lay in between. Per germline, CDR1 LGHNA and CDR2 YSLEER. The CDR3 sequence is 17 residues long. DNA for the CDR3: TGCGCCAGCAGCCAAGATCCCCCGAGTTACTCTGGAAACACCATATATTTT. This encodes CASSQDPPSYSGNTIYF.

The V and J genes are TRBV11-1 and TRBJ2-7; 7 bases match TRBD2. Germline V gives CDR1 SGHAT, CDR2 FQDESV (reference sequence). With V trimmed by 5 bases and J by 2 bases, 9 bases remained unmatched. CDR3 length: 15 residues. The CDR3 loop is CASSPGGSITYEQYF. Written as DNA, the CDR3 is TGTGCCAGCAGCCCCGGGGGGTCAATCACCTACGAGCAGTACTTC.

Only a few counts were recorded for this clone. This chain joins TRBV5-1 and TRBJ2-7; 9 nucleotides match TRBD2. The ends lost 0 bases at V and 7 bases at J; junction bases unmatched: 8. The V gene's germline CDR1 is SGHRS and CDR2 YFSETQ. CDR3 length equals 15 residues. In DNA, the CDR3 is TGCGCCAGCAGCTTGGAAGCGGGGGGCCGTCTTGAGCAGTACTTC. Protein product: CASSLEAGGRLEQYF.

The chain has TRBV18 and TRBJ1-5; 10 bases are shared with TRBD1. J lost 3 bases, V lost 4 bases, and 15 bases had no gene match. CDR1 is KGHSH, CDR2 LQKENI, per germline. The CDR3 consists of 19 residues. In DNA, the CDR3 is TGTGCCAGCTCACGACAGGGGGCGGGTGGTTGGTTGATCAATCAGCCCCAGCATTTT. Its protein product is CASSRQGAGGWLINQPQHF.

This clone was seen a handful of times. The CDR3 DNA follows: TGTGCCAGCAGCTTGGGTGGTTCAGGGAATTACAATGAGCAGTTCTTC. Its protein product is CASSLGGSGNYNEQFF. This chain connects TRBV5-6 to TRBJ2-1; a possible D gene is TRBD1 (5 bases). Trimming pared 0 bases from V and 4 bases from J, leaving 14 bases between. CDR1 and CDR2 (germline): SGHDT, YYEEEE. There are 16 residues in the CDR3.

J is TRBJ2-1 and V is TRBV6-5; a weak D match, TRBD1 (6 bases). The CDR3 consists of 15 residues. Between the trimmed V and J ends, which lost 4 bases and 1 base, there was a span of 11 bases. Germline CDR1 reads MNHEY; CDR2 reads SVGAGI. This CDR3 reads CASSSPTGSYNEQFF. The CDR3 nucleotides read TGTGCCAGCAGTTCACCGACAGGATCCTACAATGAGCAGTTCTTC.

This sequence joins TRBV7-2 and TRBJ2-3, with D perhaps matching TRBD2 (6 bases). The germline gives CDR1 SGHTA, CDR2 FQGNSA. V gave up 1 base and J gave up 8 bases, with 13 bases separating them. This CDR3 has 14 amino acids. The CDR3 region is CASSLEGPRGTQYF. The CDR3 nucleotides read TGTGCCAGCAGCTTAGAAGGGCCGCGGGGTACGCAGTATTTT.

The V and J genes are TRBV5-4 and TRBJ2-7; 8 positions agree with TRBD1. Trimming at V came to 3 bases and at J to 1 base, leaving 3 bases not matched to a gene. The CDR3 is 14 residues long. CDR1 and CDR2 (germline): SGHNT, YYREEE (reference sequence). CDR3 in amino acids: CASSSGQGSYEQYF. CDR3 nucleotides: TGTGCCAGCAGCTCAGGACAGGGATCCTACGAGCAGTACTTC.

The chain couples TRBV19 to TRBJ2-1; D gene ambiguous. Germline CDR1 LNHDA, CDR2 SQIVND (reference sequence). The CDR3 spans 14 residues. The germline V and J ends were trimmed by 8 bases and 0 bases, with 11 bases remaining between them. CDR3 region: CASSPPGSYNEQFF. The CDR3 DNA sequence: TGTGCCAGTTCCCCCCCGGGCTCCTACAATGAGCAGTTCTTC.

The chain recombines TRBV7-9 with TRBJ1-6; a possible D gene is TRBD1 (6 bases). Trimming removed 5 bases from V and 6 bases from J, with 20 bases in between. The V gene's germline CDR1 is SEHNR and CDR2 FQNEAQ (reference sequence). This CDR3 comprises 17 residues. In DNA form, the CDR3 reads TGTGCCAGCAGCCTAGAATCGGACAGCTATTCTAATTCACCCCTCCACTTT. Amino acid sequence: CASSLESDSYSNSPLHF.

The rearrangement uses TRBV5-6 and TRBJ1-3; the D is unclear. Trimming removed 2 bases from V and 0 bases from J, with 12 bases in between. The germline gives CDR1 SGHDT, CDR2 YYEEEE. The CDR3 has 16 amino acids. CDR3 protein: CASSFADGSSGNTIYF. Here the CDR3 DNA reads TGTGCCAGCAGCTTCGCGGACGGGAGCTCTGGAAACACCATATATTTT.

In its sample, this clone ranks as medium-sized. The chain has TRBV4-1 and TRBJ2-7; 8 bases align to TRBD2. Germline V lookup: CDR1 MGHRA, CDR2 YSYEKL. J lost 3 bases, V lost 4 bases, and 8 bases had no gene match. This CDR3 has 15 amino acids. The CDR3 DNA reads TGCGCCAGCAGCCCAGCAGCGGGGGAGCACTACGAGCAGTACTTC. Translation: CASSPAAGEHYEQYF.

The chain joins TRBV5-5 to TRBJ2-3; a weak D match, TRBD2 (5 bases). Germline V gene data show CDR1 as SGHKS and CDR2 as YYEKEE (reference sequence). The CDR3 runs to 13 residues. The ends were cut back, 2 bases at V and 4 bases at J, with 8 bases in the middle. The CDR3 DNA follows: TGTGCCAGCAGCTTTTCCGGGGCAGATACGCAGTATTTT. Translated, it gives CASSFSGADTQYF.

The chain has TRBV2 and TRBJ2-3; D is possibly TRBD2 (6 bases). Germline CDR1 and CDR2: SNHLY and FYNNEI. The ends were cut back, 0 bases at V and 3 bases at J, with 13 bases in the middle. CDR3 length: 16 amino acids. In nucleotides, the CDR3 is TGTGCCAGCAGTGAAGCGGCGCGGGGTGAAACAGATACGCAGTATTTT. Its protein product is CASSEAARGETDTQYF.

This chain uses TRBV29-1 with TRBJ1-2, with TRBD1 matching over 9 bases. Germline lookup yields CDR1 SQVTM and CDR2 ANQGSEA. This CDR3 is built from 14 residues. With V trimmed by 6 bases and J by 6 bases, 11 bases remained unmatched. In DNA form, the CDR3 reads TGCAGCGTGAACAGGGGGCGGGGGTTGGATGGCTACACCTTC. It codes for CSVNRGRGLDGYTF.

The chain links TRBV7-9 to TRBJ2-7; D possibly corresponds to TRBD1 (5 bases). The CDR3 covers 15 residues. Looked up from germline, CDR1 is SEHNR and CDR2 is FQNEAQ (reference sequence). Trimming removed 5 bases at V and 2 bases at J, with 16 bases between. The CDR3 nucleotides are TGTGCCAGCAGCCCCGGTGGGGCTATTACCTACGAGCAGTACTTC. This translates into CASSPGGAITYEQYF.

This clone was detected only a few times. The CDR3 here is CSARGPGELFF. Here the CDR3 DNA reads TGCAGTGCCAGGGGGCCCGGGGAGCTGTTTTTT. This sequence joins TRBV20-1 and TRBJ2-2; TRBD1 aligns across 8 bases. CDR3 length equals 11 residues. Per the germline V gene, CDR1 is DFQATT and CDR2 is SNEGSKA (reference sequence). The ends lost 6 bases at V and 6 bases at J; junction bases unmatched: 0.

The chain links TRBV28 to TRBJ1-2; 7 nucleotides match TRBD1. This CDR3 has 14 residues. Trimming cost V 10 bases and J 0 bases; bases outside gene matches: 8. CDR1 and CDR2 (germline): MDHEN, SYDVKM. The CDR3 sequence: CATGGDSPNYGYTF. Here the CDR3 DNA reads TGTGCCACCGGGGGGGACAGCCCTAACTATGGCTACACCTTC.

The chain is built from TRBV2 and TRBJ2-1; maybe TRBD1 (6 bases). The CDR3 is 15 amino acids. Trimming took 6 bases from V and 0 from J, leaving 12 bases between them. Per germline, CDR1 SNHLY and CDR2 FYNNEI. CDR3 residues: CASSPGQSSYNEQFF. CDR3 nucleotides: TGTGCCAGCAGCCCAGGACAGAGCTCCTACAATGAGCAGTTCTTC.

The chain has TRBV4-2 and TRBJ1-3; D remains unclear. CDR1 and CDR2 (germline): LGHNA, YNFKEQ. The CDR3 length is 17 residues. The ends were cut back, 4 bases at V and 0 bases at J, with 16 bases in the middle. This CDR3 reads CASSPTLPVGSGNTIYF. CDR3 coding DNA: TGTGCCAGCAGCCCCACCCTACCGGTCGGCTCTGGAAACACCATATATTTT.

The chain uses TRBV25-1 and TRBJ1-1; D possibly corresponds to TRBD1 (5 bases). With 7 bases removed from V and 0 bases from J, the gap between germline ends came to 9 bases. CDR1 and CDR2 (germline): MGHDK, SYGVNS. The CDR3 consists of 13 residues. This chain's CDR3 is CASKGHMNTEAFF. CDR3 coding DNA: TGTGCCAGCAAGGGGCACATGAACACTGAAGCTTTCTTT. The full variable domain, with the rest looked up from reference TRBV25-1 and TRBJ1-1, is EADIYQTPRYLVIGTGKKITLECSQTMGHDKMYWYQQDPGMELHLIHYSYGVNSTEKGDLSSESTVSRIRTEHFPLTLESARPSHTSQYLCASKGHMNTEAFFGQGTRLTVV.

CDR3 nucleotide sequence: TGTGCCAGCAGCTTGCCCCTCCCTGCGACAGGGGCCTTTAATTCACCCCTCCACTTT. It encodes CASSLPLPATGAFNSPLHF. J is TRBJ1-6 and V is TRBV7-2, with 8 bases identical to TRBD1. This CDR3 region has 19 residues. Losses at the gene ends were 3 bases for V and 6 bases for J; bases not matched to a gene: 16. Germline-derived CDR1 and CDR2 are SGHTA and FQGNSA.

This rearrangement joins TRBV9 to TRBJ1-1; tentatively, D is TRBD1 (5 bases). Germline V gives CDR1 SGDLS, CDR2 YYNGEE. V lost 0 bases to trimming and J lost 1 base, with 10 bases between them. The CDR3 totals 15 residues. For the CDR3, the DNA is TGTGCCAGCAGCGTAGGAATAGGGGCGAACACTGAAGCTTTCTTT. Translating it yields CASSVGIGANTEAFF.